A single sample gave rise to the 14 T cell receptor beta chains below, sequenced in a study of human T cells and chemical hapten exposure. MiXCR, run by TCRdb on the RACE reads, gives a single entry per CDR3 protein. The repertoire holds 80,000 to 100,000 distinct CDR3 sequences, with roughly 10% as singletons. The sample's time point: patch test 2, 6 weeks after DPC sensitization. As for treatment: therapeutic diphenylcyclopropenone sensitization with weekly scalp DPC. The material was whole blood, obtained in connection with sensitization to the hapten diphenylcyclopropenone (DPC). Receptors originate from a woman aged 45-59 years with alopecia areata. Some clones in this sample may be carry-over from other donors' samples.

This clonotype was detected many times. V and J are TRBV20-1 and TRBJ2-3, with 8 nucleotides matching TRBD1. CDR3 length equals 15 residues. Germline CDR1 is DFQATT and CDR2 is SNEGSKA (reference sequence). J lost 0 bases, V lost 2 bases, and 4 bases had no gene match. Here the CDR3 DNA reads TGCAGTGCTAGATACAGACAGGGGAGCACAGATACGCAGTATTTT. Protein product: CSARYRQGSTDTQYF.

In this sample, this clonotype turned up a few times. The rearrangement uses TRBV5-1 and TRBJ1-1; D unresolved. Trimming took off 0 bases at V and 11 bases at J, with 8 bases between the two ends. CDR3 size: 11 residues. In germline, CDR1 is SGHRS, CDR2 YFSETQ. This CDR3 is CASSLGYTAFF. The CDR3, as DNA: TGCGCCAGCAGCTTGGGGTACACGGCTTTCTTT. Full variable domain (missing parts from reference TRBV5-1 and TRBJ1-1): KAGVTQTPRYLIKTRGQQVTLSCSPISGHRSVSWYQQTPGQGLQFLFEYFSETQRNKGNFPGRFSGRQFSNSRSEMNVSTLELGDSALYLCASSLGYTAFFGQGTRLTVV.

Notes on this clonotype: Since a much larger clone is just one base distant, this may be a read error. The rearrangement joins TRBV6-5 to TRBJ2-1; the D gene is possibly TRBD1 (5 bases). The germline V gene encodes CDR1 MNHEY and CDR2 SVGAGI. The V end lost 6 bases, the J end lost 9 bases, and 15 bases lay between the germline ends. This CDR3 has 13 residues. CDR3: CASRLESQGEQFF. CDR3 coding DNA: TGTGCCAGCAGGCTCGAGAGCCAGGGTGAGCAGTTCTTC.

This clonotype was seen ten or more times. The chain joins TRBV6-1 to TRBJ2-1; tentatively, D is TRBD2 (6 bases). The V end was cut by 4 bases, the J end by 6 bases, with 10 bases between. Germline V CDR1 and CDR2: MNHNS, SASEGT. This CDR3 is 13 amino acids long. CDR3 region: CASSVYSGNEQFF. The CDR3 bases are TGTGCCAGCAGTGTCTATAGCGGCAATGAGCAGTTCTTC.

This clonotype was seen a few times. V and J are TRBV7-8 and TRBJ1-6; D remains unclear. CDR1 is SGHVS, CDR2 FQNEAQ, per germline. The CDR3 consists of 14 residues. The V gene lost 5 bases and the J gene lost 7 bases, with 12 bases spanning the gap. The CDR3 reads CASSAGRQNSPLHF. The DNA for the CDR3 is TGTGCCAGCAGCGCCGGACGGCAAAATTCACCCCTCCACTTT.

This clonotype was found a few times. The rearrangement links TRBV27 to TRBJ2-3; 12 nucleotides agree with TRBD2. V dropped 9 bases and J dropped 0; count of bases not matched to a gene: 10. The CDR3 contains 17 residues. The germline CDR1 and CDR2 sequences are MNHEY and SMNVEV (reference sequence). This chain's CDR3 is CASKPGLAGPSTDTQYF. The CDR3 nucleotides are TGTGCCAGTAAACCGGGACTAGCGGGTCCTAGCACAGATACGCAGTATTTT.

The chain carries TRBV12-3 or TRBV12-4 and TRBJ1-6; D is undetermined. The length of the CDR3 is 16 residues. V was clipped by 3 bases and J by 5 bases, with 14 bases between them. CDR3 sequence reads: CASSFEGSSDNSPLHF. DNA of the CDR3: TGTGCCAGCAGTTTTGAAGGGAGTTCGGATAATTCACCCCTCCACTTT.

The chain is built from TRBV19 and TRBJ1-2, with unresolved D. Trimming cost V 5 bases and J 2 bases, with 12 bases left between them. The CDR3 covers 14 residues. The germline V gene encodes CDR1 LNHDA and CDR2 SQIVND (reference sequence). CDR3 in DNA: TGTGCCAGTAGTCCCCGGACGCAAAACTATGGCTACACCTTC. This sequence encodes CASSPRTQNYGYTF. Full variable domain (rest looked up from reference TRBV19 and TRBJ1-2): DGGITQSPKYLFRKEGQNVTLSCEQNLNHDAMYWYRQDPGQGLRLIYYSQIVNDFQKGDIAEGYSVSREKKESFPLTVTSAQKNPTAFYLCASSPRTQNYGYTFGSGTRLTVV.

This clonotype was counted many times. J is TRBJ1-1 and V is TRBV12-3 or TRBV12-4; a possible D gene is TRBD1 (6 bases). The germline V and J ends were trimmed by 5 bases and 0 bases, with 16 bases remaining between them. CDR3 length equals 16 residues. CDR3 bases: TGTGCCAGCAGTAGAGCATTACAGGGTCTGAACACTGAAGCTTTCTTT. Its translation is CASSRALQGLNTEAFF.

This clonotype was counted at least ten times. The chain links TRBV5-5 to TRBJ2-1; 10 bases map to TRBD1. The J segment lost 8 bases and the V segment lost 8 bases, leaving 13 bases of the junction unmatched. Germline values: CDR1 SGHKS, CDR2 YYEKEE (reference sequence). This CDR3 comprises 15 residues. CDR3 bases: TGTGCCAGTCGTCCCTCCGGGACAGGGGCCGATGAGCAGTTCTTC. Translated, it gives CASRPSGTGADEQFF.

J is TRBJ2-6 and V is TRBV29-1; D is perhaps TRBD1 (6 bases). Deletions cut 7 bases from V and 0 bases from J, with 19 bases between. This CDR3 comprises 17 residues. Germline CDR1 is SQVTM and CDR2 is ANQGSEA. CDR3 DNA: TGCAGCGCCTGGACAGTCAACCCTTCCTCTGGGGCCAACGTCCTGACTTTC. This encodes CSAWTVNPSSGANVLTF.

This clonotype has ten or more counts. J is TRBJ1-5 and V is TRBV5-1, with 8 nucleotides matching TRBD1. The germline V gene encodes CDR1 SGHRS and CDR2 YFSETQ. The J segment lost 5 bases and the V segment lost 0 bases, leaving 4 bases of the junction unmatched. This CDR3 comprises 15 residues. This CDR3 reads CASSLDGTGDQPQHF. CDR3 DNA sequence: TGCGCCAGCAGCTTGGATGGGACAGGCGATCAGCCCCAGCATTTT.

Comments on this clonotype: A read error is possible here, since a much larger clone lies one base away. The rearrangement links TRBV12-5 to TRBJ2-7; D tentatively fits TRBD1 or TRBD2 (5 bases each). This CDR3 contains 13 residues. V lost 5 bases, J lost 7 bases, and 15 bases lay in between. CDR1 LGHNT and CDR2 FRNRAP come from the germline V gene. CDR3 loop: CASGREPGGEQYF. CDR3 nucleotide sequence: TGTGCTAGTGGTCGAGAACCTGGGGGTGAGCAGTACTTC.

This clonotype was recorded at least ten times. This chain joins TRBV29-1 and TRBJ1-2; D may be TRBD1 (5 bases). V lost 1 base, J lost 7 bases, and 19 bases lay in between. CDR3 length: 15 amino acids. Germline lookup yields CDR1 SQVTM and CDR2 ANQGSEA. The CDR3 DNA follows: TGCAGCGTTGAAGGGGCGCAGGGAGATCTATCTGGCTACACCTTC. Translated, it gives CSVEGAQGDLSGYTF.